These T cell receptor beta chains were read from a single sample in a study of CD8 T cells in Susac syndrome. TCRdb ran MiXCR on the immunoSEQ multiplex PCR reads and lists one entry per CDR3 protein. The sample lists approximately 77,000 distinct CDR3 sequences, 85% to 95% seen once, with approximately 0.52% in the top ten. The specimen was CD4+ T cells from PBMCs. Every receptor here comes from a human donor with Susac syndrome. The CDR3 runs from the conserved cysteine through the conserved F or W. The order of the fields is J gene, V gene, clone size, D gene, CDR3 protein, CDR3 DNA. D genes are given only for firm matches. Expanded clones are given a class, and other clones once, few, many or no size at all.

J: TRBJ2-2
V: TRBV4-3
size: NA
D: NA
CDR3: CASSQELVRNTGELFF
DNA: TGCGCCAGCAGCCAAGAACTAGTTCGGAACACCGGGGAGCTGTTTTTT

J: TRBJ2-7
V: TRBV23-1
size: NA
D: TRBD1
CDR3: CASPGQGVSYEQYF
DNA: TGCGCCAGCCCCGGGCAGGGGGTCTCCTACGAGCAGTACTTC

J: TRBJ2-3
V: TRBV5-4
size: once
D: NA
CDR3: CASTKLVGSRTDTQYF
DNA: TGTGCCAGCACCAAACTGGTGGGGTCCCGCACAGATACGCAGTATTTT

J: TRBJ2-5
V: TRBV12-3/TRBV12-4
size: NA
D: NA
CDR3: CASSLTLGETQYF
DNA: TGTGCCAGCAGTTTAACCTTGGGAGAGACCCAGTACTTC

J: TRBJ2-7
V: TRBV7-2
size: NA
D: NA
CDR3: CASSQGPVLTYEQYF
DNA: TGTGCCAGCAGCCAGGGACCTGTACTGACGTACGAGCAGTACTTC

J: TRBJ2-7
V: TRBV7-2
size: NA
D: TRBD1
CDR3: CASSLGQGAVEQYF
DNA: TGTGCCAGCAGCTTAGGGCAGGGGGCAGTCGAGCAGTACTTC

J: TRBJ2-7
V: TRBV12-3/TRBV12-4
size: NA
D: NA
CDR3: CASSPGTRQHSYEQYF
DNA: TGTGCCAGCAGTCCGGGGACCCGTCAACACTCCTACGAGCAGTACTTC

J: TRBJ2-6
V: TRBV12-5
size: NA
D: NA
CDR3: CASGLGQSGANVLTF
DNA: TGTGCTAGTGGTTTGGGACAATCTGGGGCCAACGTCCTGACTTTC

J: TRBJ1-5
V: TRBV6-6
size: NA
D: NA
CDR3: CASSSGGFNQPQHF
DNA: TGTGCCAGCAGTTCGGGGGGGTTCAATCAGCCCCAGCATTTT

J: TRBJ1-3
V: TRBV5-6
size: NA
D: TRBD1
CDR3: CASSADRAGGNTIYF
DNA: TGTGCCAGCAGCGCCGACAGGGCGGGTGGAAACACCATATATTTT